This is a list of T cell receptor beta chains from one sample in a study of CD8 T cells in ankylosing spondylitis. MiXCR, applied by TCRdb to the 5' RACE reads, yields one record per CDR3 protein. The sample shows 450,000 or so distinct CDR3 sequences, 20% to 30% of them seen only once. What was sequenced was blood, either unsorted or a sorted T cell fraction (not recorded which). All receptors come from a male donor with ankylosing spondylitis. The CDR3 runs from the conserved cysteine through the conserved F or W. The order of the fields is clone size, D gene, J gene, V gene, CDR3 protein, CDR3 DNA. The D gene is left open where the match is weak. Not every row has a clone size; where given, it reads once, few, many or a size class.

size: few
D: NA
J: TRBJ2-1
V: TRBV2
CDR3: CASNYYNEQFF
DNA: TGTGCCAGCAATTACTACAATGAGCAGTTCTTC

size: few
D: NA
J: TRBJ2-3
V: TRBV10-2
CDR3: CASRPADTDTQYF
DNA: TGCGCCAGCAGGCCAGCGGATACAGATACGCAGTATTTT

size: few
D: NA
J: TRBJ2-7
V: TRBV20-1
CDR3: CSAAGPRGSYEQYF
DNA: TGCAGTGCGGCGGGACCCCGAGGCTCCTACGAGCAGTACTTC

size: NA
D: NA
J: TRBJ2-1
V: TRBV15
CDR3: CATSRGDDYNEQFF
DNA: TGTGCCACCAGCAGAGGAGACGACTACAATGAGCAGTTCTTC

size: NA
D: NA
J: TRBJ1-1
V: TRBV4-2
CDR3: CASSSIGVPAEAFF
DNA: TGTGCCAGCAGCTCAATAGGGGTCCCGGCTGAAGCTTTCTTT

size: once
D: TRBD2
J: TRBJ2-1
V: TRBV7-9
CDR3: CASSSSGRAGNEQFF
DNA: TGTGCCAGCAGTTCTAGCGGGAGGGCCGGGAATGAGCAGTTCTTC

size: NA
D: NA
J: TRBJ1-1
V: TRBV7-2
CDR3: CASSLGPETTEAFF
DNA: TGTGCCAGCAGCTTAGGACCTGAGACCACTGAAGCTTTCTTT

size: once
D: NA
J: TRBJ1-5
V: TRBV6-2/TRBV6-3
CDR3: CASKETGGNQPQHF
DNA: TGTGCCAGCAAGGAGACAGGTGGCAATCAGCCCCAGCATTTT

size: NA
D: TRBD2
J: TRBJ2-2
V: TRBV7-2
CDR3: CASSLRVAGAGELFF
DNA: TGTGCCAGCAGCTTAAGGGTAGCGGGCGCCGGGGAGCTGTTTTTT

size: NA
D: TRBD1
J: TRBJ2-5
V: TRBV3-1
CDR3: CASSQDRTGARETQYF
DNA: TGTGCCAGCAGCCAAGATAGAACAGGGGCGCGGGAGACCCAGTACTTC

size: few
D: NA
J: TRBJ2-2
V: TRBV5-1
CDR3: CASSSGGDGELFF
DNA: TGCGCCAGCAGCTCTGGGGGCGACGGGGAGCTGTTTTTT

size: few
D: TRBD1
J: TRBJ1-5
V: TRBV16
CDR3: CASSSIQRGTGGKGQPQHF
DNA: TGTGCCAGCAGCTCGATCCAAAGGGGGACAGGGGGAAAGGGACAGCCCCAGCATTTT

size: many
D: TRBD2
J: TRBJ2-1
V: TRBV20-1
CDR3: CSPAGFSYNEQFF
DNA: TGCAGTCCAGCGGGGTTCTCCTACAATGAGCAGTTCTTC

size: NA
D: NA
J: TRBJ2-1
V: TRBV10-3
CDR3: CAISEMGSEQFF
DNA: TGTGCCATCAGTGAAATGGGGAGTGAGCAGTTCTTC

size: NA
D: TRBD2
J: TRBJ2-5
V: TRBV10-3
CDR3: CAIRTSGSGETQYF
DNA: TGTGCCATCAGGACTAGCGGGAGTGGTGAGACCCAGTACTTC

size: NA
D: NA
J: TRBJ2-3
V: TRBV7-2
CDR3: CASSLQGPGTDTQYF
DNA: TGTGCCAGCAGCTTACAAGGACCGGGGACAGATACGCAGTATTTT